A selection of T cell receptor beta chains follows, all from one sample in a study of blood T cell repertoires in COVID-19. Only in-frame clones appear in the TCRdb table, and some are missing; sequencing was by immunoSEQ multiplex PCR. The table includes around 130,000 clones, 85% to 90% detected once. The sample taken for sequencing was peripheral blood. These receptors all come from a human donor in a cohort sampled during active COVID-19. Each CDR3 is given with its conserved first and last residue. Size is omitted from some rows. Given values are once, few, many or a class for expanded clones.

clone_size: -
j_call: TRBJ2-3
v_call: TRBV11-2
cdr3_aa: CASGTGNLGTDTQYF

clone_size: -
j_call: TRBJ1-5
v_call: TRBV6-5
cdr3_aa: CASGRTRNSNQPQHF

clone_size: few
j_call: TRBJ1-1
v_call: TRBV7-9
cdr3_aa: CASSSHDRNTEAFF

clone_size: -
j_call: TRBJ2-2
v_call: TRBV6-5
cdr3_aa: CASSAQGMAGELFF

clone_size: -
j_call: TRBJ1-1
v_call: TRBV30
cdr3_aa: CAWGPTANTEAFF

clone_size: -
j_call: TRBJ1-3
v_call: TRBV7-9
cdr3_aa: CASSFGRTGPASGNTIYF

clone_size: few
j_call: TRBJ2-5
v_call: TRBV25-1
cdr3_aa: CASSGTPGLAGETQYF

clone_size: -
j_call: TRBJ1-5
v_call: TRBV6-5
cdr3_aa: CASSYSRGFGQPQHF

clone_size: -
j_call: TRBJ2-1
v_call: TRBV6-4
cdr3_aa: CASSGQTGYEQFF

clone_size: -
j_call: TRBJ1-6
v_call: TRBV3-1/TRBV3-2
cdr3_aa: CASSRQDRGYNSPLHF

clone_size: -
j_call: TRBJ1-1
v_call: TRBV12-3/TRBV12-4
cdr3_aa: CASSWRQSFF

clone_size: once
j_call: TRBJ2-2
v_call: TRBV6-2/TRBV6-3
cdr3_aa: CASSQTTGHTGELFF

clone_size: -
j_call: TRBJ2-2
v_call: TRBV24-1
cdr3_aa: CATSDRAGDYTGELFF

clone_size: -
j_call: TRBJ2-2
v_call: TRBV7-2
cdr3_aa: CASSFRSGSTGELFF

clone_size: few
j_call: TRBJ1-2
v_call: TRBV7-2
cdr3_aa: CASSPSGRGLSGYTF

clone_size: -
j_call: TRBJ2-1
v_call: TRBV19
cdr3_aa: CATGTAIFRDEQFF

clone_size: once
j_call: TRBJ2-5
v_call: TRBV14
cdr3_aa: CASSRTGGQGETQYF

clone_size: -
j_call: TRBJ1-5
v_call: TRBV20-1
cdr3_aa: CSASGGRGNQPQHF

clone_size: -
j_call: TRBJ2-2
v_call: TRBV12-5
cdr3_aa: CASARSGSSTGELFF

clone_size: -
j_call: TRBJ2-2
v_call: TRBV11-3
cdr3_aa: CASSWGPNTGELFF

clone_size: -
j_call: TRBJ2-7
v_call: TRBV30
cdr3_aa: CAWSPQGTGGAGYEQYF

clone_size: -
j_call: TRBJ2-5
v_call: TRBV9
cdr3_aa: CASSVRDSGTSQYF

clone_size: few
j_call: TRBJ1-5
v_call: TRBV6-5
cdr3_aa: CASSIVVGSNQPQHF

clone_size: -
j_call: TRBJ2-2
v_call: TRBV5-5
cdr3_aa: CASRSVRDFHTGELFF

clone_size: -
j_call: TRBJ2-1
v_call: TRBV10-3
cdr3_aa: CAISDRGFNEQFF

clone_size: -
j_call: TRBJ2-4
v_call: TRBV19
cdr3_aa: CASSIRTVANIQYF

clone_size: -
j_call: TRBJ1-1
v_call: TRBV4-3
cdr3_aa: CASSQGLRLNTEAFF

clone_size: -
j_call: TRBJ1-2
v_call: TRBV24-1
cdr3_aa: CAPGSDGQCPYGYTF

clone_size: few
j_call: TRBJ1-1
v_call: TRBV12-5
cdr3_aa: CASGLGQGAEAFF

clone_size: once
j_call: TRBJ2-5
v_call: TRBV7-9
cdr3_aa: CASRKPGQGQETQYF

clone_size: -
j_call: TRBJ2-2
v_call: TRBV7-3
cdr3_aa: CASSLWAGADTGELFF

clone_size: -
j_call: TRBJ2-5
v_call: TRBV7-6
cdr3_aa: CASSPGVGKETQYF

clone_size: -
j_call: TRBJ1-6
v_call: TRBV24-1
cdr3_aa: CATRDRDNSPLHF

clone_size: -
j_call: TRBJ1-4
v_call: TRBV10-2
cdr3_aa: CASTSSTEKLFF

clone_size: -
j_call: TRBJ2-1
v_call: TRBV5-1
cdr3_aa: CASSLMGLVVNEQFF

clone_size: few
j_call: TRBJ2-1
v_call: TRBV6-1
cdr3_aa: CASSDSGLYNEQFF

clone_size: -
j_call: TRBJ1-2
v_call: TRBV29-1
cdr3_aa: CSVRKGDYGYTF

clone_size: -
j_call: TRBJ2-1
v_call: TRBV6-5
cdr3_aa: CASTLIAGSPNEQFF

clone_size: -
j_call: TRBJ1-1
v_call: TRBV6-2/TRBV6-3
cdr3_aa: CASNPTFGQKVTEAFF

clone_size: -
j_call: TRBJ2-5
v_call: TRBV7-2
cdr3_aa: CASSSGGKQTQYF

clone_size: -
j_call: TRBJ2-7
v_call: TRBV18
cdr3_aa: CASSPNGYEQYF

clone_size: -
j_call: TRBJ2-2
v_call: TRBV6-5
cdr3_aa: CASRDRGSNTGELFF

clone_size: few
j_call: TRBJ2-5
v_call: TRBV4-1
cdr3_aa: CASSQDSSGVNQETQYF

clone_size: few
j_call: TRBJ2-1
v_call: TRBV30
cdr3_aa: CACIAGVSEQFF

clone_size: -
j_call: TRBJ1-1
v_call: TRBV7-9
cdr3_aa: CASSLGLMNTEAFF

clone_size: -
j_call: TRBJ2-5
v_call: TRBV11-2
cdr3_aa: CASSLGLAQLNQETQYF

clone_size: -
j_call: TRBJ2-1
v_call: TRBV19
cdr3_aa: CASRLSGGGGAIYEQFF

clone_size: -
j_call: TRBJ2-2
v_call: TRBV6-5
cdr3_aa: CASSYDLYTGELFF

clone_size: few
j_call: TRBJ2-5
v_call: TRBV11-3
cdr3_aa: CASRAQGLQETQYF

clone_size: -
j_call: TRBJ2-1
v_call: TRBV24-1
cdr3_aa: CATSDRFTGGNEQFF

clone_size: -
j_call: TRBJ1-6
v_call: TRBV3-1/TRBV3-2
cdr3_aa: CASSPGTANSPLHF

clone_size: -
j_call: TRBJ2-5
v_call: TRBV5-4
cdr3_aa: CASSPGGGRQETQYF

clone_size: -
j_call: TRBJ1-2
v_call: TRBV7-2
cdr3_aa: CASSKQGAHGYTF

clone_size: many
j_call: TRBJ1-4
v_call: TRBV6-2/TRBV6-3
cdr3_aa: CASSYGVTTNEKLFF